The 21 T cell receptor beta chains in this list originate from one sample, sequenced in a study of somatic mutations in cytotoxic T cells in rheumatoid arthritis. The protocol was immunoSEQ multiplex PCR, while the TCRdb copy is restricted to in-frame clones and leaves out a portion. The repertoire consists of 6,800 or so clones, with roughly four fifths occurring once and the leading ten covering approximately 14%. Material: CD8+ T cells sorted from blood. These receptors all come from an adult with rheumatoid arthritis.

The rearrangement joins TRBV6-1 to TRBJ2-3, with 10 nucleotides matching TRBD2. Per germline, CDR1 MNHNS and CDR2 SASEGT. Trimming cost V 0 bases and J 2 bases; bases outside gene matches: 5. CDR3 length: 17 residues. The CDR3 DNA is TGTGCCAGCAGTGAAGCTGTTGGGACTAGCGTCACAGATACGCAGTATTTT. Encoded protein: CASSEAVGTSVTDTQYF.

The chain joins TRBV4-1 to TRBJ1-2, with a tentative D call TRBD1 (5 bases). Trimming took off 4 bases at V and 11 bases at J, with 14 bases between the two ends. The CDR3 has 12 residues. CDR1 is MGHRA and CDR2 is YSYEKL in the germline V gene. CDR3 coding DNA: TGCGCCAGCAGCCCAAACGGGGGGATATACACCTTC. Encoded protein: CASSPNGGIYTF.

The CDR3 is CASSLWGNTEAFF. As DNA, the CDR3 is TGTGCCAGCAGCTTGTGGGGGAACACTGAAGCTTTCTTT. The V and J genes are TRBV5-4 and TRBJ1-1; D call uncertain. Trimming pared 1 base from V and 1 base from J, leaving 5 bases between. Germline V gene data show CDR1 as SGHNT and CDR2 as YYREEE (reference sequence). This CDR3 has 13 residues.

This clone has only a few counts. Here the CDR3 DNA reads TGTGCCAGCAGCCCCAGCAGGGGTGCCGGGGAGCTGTTTTTT. This codes for CASSPSRGAGELFF. The rearrangement joins TRBV11-3 to TRBJ2-2, with D perhaps matching TRBD1 (6 bases). Trimming cost V 5 bases and J 6 bases, with 13 bases left between them. CDR3 size: 14 residues. CDR1 SGHNT and CDR2 YENEEA come from the germline V gene.

The J gene is TRBJ2-5, the V gene TRBV7-9; the D is unclear. CDR1 SEHNR and CDR2 FQNEAQ come from the germline V gene (reference sequence). CDR3 size: 11 residues. V shed 11 bases and J shed 2 bases, with 9 bases lying between them. CDR3 protein: CASRGQETQYF. CDR3 sequence (DNA): TGTGCCTCCCGAGGTCAAGAGACCCAGTACTTC.

Notes on this clone: The germline gene is not matched at one end of the junction; a read error may be the cause. The gene calls are TRBV6-6 and TRBJ1-1, with D uncertain. The CDR3 is 11 amino acids. Germline V gene sequence: CDR1 MNHNY, CDR2 SVGAGI (reference sequence). CDR3 DNA: TGTGCCAGCAATCAGAACAGTGAAGCTTTCTTT. It is translated as CASNQNSEAFF.

This chain links TRBV6-6 with TRBJ2-4; 7 nucleotides match TRBD1. The trim removed 6 bases at V and 0 bases at J, leaving 8 bases unmatched. The CDR3 has 16 residues. Per the germline V gene, CDR1 is MNHNY and CDR2 is SVGAGI (reference sequence). The CDR3 reads CASRTGTVLAKNIQYF. Here the CDR3 DNA reads TGTGCCAGCAGAACCGGGACAGTTCTAGCCAAAAACATTCAGTACTTC.

This clone has more than one count but fewer than ten. The chain employs TRBV30 and TRBJ1-5; no clear D gene. Germline-derived CDR1 and CDR2 are GTSNPN and SVGIG (reference sequence). The V end lost 5 bases, the J end lost 3 bases, and 11 bases lay between the germline ends. The CDR3 runs to 13 residues. DNA of the CDR3: TGTGCCTGGGCTACAGCTACCAATCAGCCCCAGCATTTT. This gives the protein CAWATATNQPQHF.

The chain recombines TRBV29-1 with TRBJ2-1; 7 bases map to TRBD2. The V and J ends lost 1 base and 0 bases, in that order; junction bases with no gene match: 18. This CDR3 has 20 amino acids. CDR1 and CDR2 from the germline V gene are SQVTM and ANQGSEA. The CDR3, as DNA: TGCAGCGTTGAAGGGGCTCGGGGTGGACTAGTCCAACGCTCCTACAATGAGCAGTTCTTC. Translated, it gives CSVEGARGGLVQRSYNEQFF.

The chain uses TRBV7-2 and TRBJ2-5; the match to TRBD2 covers 10 bases. The J segment lost 1 base and the V segment lost 1 base, leaving 6 bases of the junction unmatched. In germline, CDR1 is SGHTA, CDR2 FQGNSA. This CDR3 contains 17 residues. The chain's CDR3 is CASSLGLAGAIQETQYF. The CDR3 nucleotides read TGTGCCAGCAGCTTAGGTCTAGCGGGGGCGATCCAAGAGACCCAGTACTTC.

The chain carries TRBV7-2 and TRBJ2-5; D is unclear. The CDR3 consists of 14 residues. V lost 1 base and J 6 bases, leaving 12 bases between the germline ends. Per the germline V gene, CDR1 is SGHTA and CDR2 is FQGNSA. For the CDR3, the DNA is TGTGCCAGCAGCTTAGAAGGCCGTTTTAAGACCCAGTACTTC. Its protein is CASSLEGRFKTQYF.

The rearrangement uses TRBV4-3 and TRBJ1-6, with D possibly being TRBD1 (6 bases). CDR1 and CDR2 from the germline V gene are LGHNA and YSLEER. V was clipped by 0 bases and J by 6 bases, with 21 bases between them. The CDR3 consists of 19 residues. The CDR3 sequence: CASSQDGPTSSDSNSPLHF. In DNA form, the CDR3 reads TGCGCCAGCAGCCAAGATGGTCCCACCTCCTCGGACAGTAATTCACCCCTCCACTTT.

V usage is TRBV11-3 and J usage is TRBJ2-1; 8 bases fit TRBD1. The trim removed 5 bases at V and 4 bases at J, leaving 4 bases unmatched. Germline CDR1 is SGHNT and CDR2 is YENEEA. The CDR3 loop spans 14 amino acids. The CDR3 here is CASSAGTGYNEQFF. The CDR3 nucleotides are TGTGCCAGCAGCGCCGGGACAGGATACAATGAGCAGTTCTTC.

The chain recombines TRBV30 with TRBJ2-7; 7 bases are a match to TRBD1. J was trimmed by 7 bases and V by 0 bases; bases with no gene match: 3. Germline CDR1 GTSNPN, CDR2 SVGIG (reference sequence). This CDR3 comprises 12 residues. The CDR3 bases are TGTGCCTGGAGTGTAAACAGGGGAGAGCAGTACTTC. Protein: CAWSVNRGEQYF.

Here the CDR3 reads CASTRGFNYGYTF. CDR3 DNA sequence: TGTGCCAGCACCCGAGGATTTAACTATGGCTACACCTTC. The chain has TRBV27 and TRBJ1-2; D unresolved. Trimming pared 7 bases from V and 1 base from J, leaving 10 bases between. Germline CDR1 is MNHEY and CDR2 is SMNVEV (reference sequence). The length of the CDR3 is 13 residues.

The chain recombines TRBV27 with TRBJ2-1, with 7 bases lining up with TRBD1. The CDR3 consists of 15 residues. After removal of 5 bases from V and 1 base from J, the junction contained 5 bases not matched to a gene. Germline-derived CDR1 and CDR2 are MNHEY and SMNVEV (reference sequence). CDR3 region: CASSTPGQSYNEQFF. In DNA form, the CDR3 reads TGTGCCAGCAGTACACCGGGACAGTCCTACAATGAGCAGTTCTTC.

This chain links TRBV6-1 with TRBJ1-6; 9 nucleotides agree with TRBD1. CDR3 size: 17 residues. Germline-derived CDR1 and CDR2 are MNHNS and SASEGT. Germline trimming cut 4 bases from V and 6 bases from J; bases unmatched to any gene: 10. The CDR3 protein is CASSVQTGGNSNSPLHF. Here the CDR3 DNA reads TGTGCCAGCAGTGTTCAAACAGGGGGCAACAGTAATTCACCCCTCCACTTT.

The gene calls are TRBV7-8 and TRBJ2-2; 9 bases line up with TRBD2. The germline gives CDR1 SGHVS, CDR2 FQNEAQ. J was trimmed by 2 bases and V by 4 bases; bases with no gene match: 5. The CDR3 is made up of 16 amino acids. The CDR3 nucleotides read TGTGCCAGCAGCTCCCCGACTAGCGGCAACACCGGGGAGCTGTTTTTT. It encodes CASSSPTSGNTGELFF.

CDR3 protein: CASSQQGALQETQYF. The CDR3 nucleotides are TGTGCCAGCAGTCAACAGGGGGCCTTACAAGAGACCCAGTACTTC. The rearrangement joins TRBV6-5 to TRBJ2-5, with 9 bases lining up with TRBD1. V dropped 5 bases and J dropped 2; count of bases not matched to a gene: 6. The germline V gene has CDR1 MNHEY and CDR2 SVGAGI. This CDR3 has 15 residues.

The chain uses TRBV7-8 and TRBJ2-1; 7 nucleotides match TRBD2. Germline-derived CDR1 and CDR2 are SGHVS and FQNEAQ. Trimming removed 0 bases from V and 4 bases from J; junction bases left unmatched: 6. The CDR3 sequence is 16 residues long. The CDR3 loop is CASSLATSRYYNEQFF. CDR3 in DNA: TGTGCCAGCAGCTTAGCGACTAGCCGGTATTACAATGAGCAGTTCTTC.

The chain is built from TRBV30 and TRBJ2-1, with 11 bases fitting TRBD2. Trimming removed 1 base from V and 3 bases from J; junction bases left unmatched: 2. This CDR3 has 15 residues. Germline V lookup: CDR1 GTSNPN, CDR2 SVGIG (reference sequence). CDR3 loop: CAWSGTSGFYNEQFF. The DNA of the CDR3 is TGTGCCTGGAGTGGGACTAGCGGGTTCTACAATGAGCAGTTCTTC.